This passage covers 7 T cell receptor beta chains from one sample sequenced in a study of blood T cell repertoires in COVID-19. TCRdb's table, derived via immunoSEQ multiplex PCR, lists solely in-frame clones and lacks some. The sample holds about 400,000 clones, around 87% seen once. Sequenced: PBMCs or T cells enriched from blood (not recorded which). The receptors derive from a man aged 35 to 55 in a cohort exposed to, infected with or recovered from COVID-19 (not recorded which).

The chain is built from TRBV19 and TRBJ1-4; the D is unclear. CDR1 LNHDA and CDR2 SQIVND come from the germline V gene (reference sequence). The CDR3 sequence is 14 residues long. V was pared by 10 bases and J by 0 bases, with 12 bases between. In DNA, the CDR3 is TGTGCCACCAAGGGCGGGGCAACTAATGAAAAACTGTTTTTT. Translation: CATKGGATNEKLFF.

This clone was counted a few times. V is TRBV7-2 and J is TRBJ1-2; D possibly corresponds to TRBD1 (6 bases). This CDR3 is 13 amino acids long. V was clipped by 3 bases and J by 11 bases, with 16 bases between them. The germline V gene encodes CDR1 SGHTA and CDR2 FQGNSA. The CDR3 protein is CASSFSQGDKYTF. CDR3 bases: TGTGCCAGCAGCTTTTCACAGGGTGACAAATACACCTTC.

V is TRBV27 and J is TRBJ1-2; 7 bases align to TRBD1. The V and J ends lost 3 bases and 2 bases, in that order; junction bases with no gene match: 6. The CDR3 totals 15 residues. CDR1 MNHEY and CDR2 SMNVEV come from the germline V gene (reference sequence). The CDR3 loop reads CASSFEGRGNYGYTF. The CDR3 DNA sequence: TGTGCCAGCAGTTTTGAGGGCAGGGGGAACTATGGCTACACCTTC.

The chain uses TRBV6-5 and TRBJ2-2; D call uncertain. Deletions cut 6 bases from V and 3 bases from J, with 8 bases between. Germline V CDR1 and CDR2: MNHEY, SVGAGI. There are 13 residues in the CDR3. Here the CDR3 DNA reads TGTGCCAGCAGACAGTCTTACACCGGGGAGCTGTTTTTT. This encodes CASRQSYTGELFF.

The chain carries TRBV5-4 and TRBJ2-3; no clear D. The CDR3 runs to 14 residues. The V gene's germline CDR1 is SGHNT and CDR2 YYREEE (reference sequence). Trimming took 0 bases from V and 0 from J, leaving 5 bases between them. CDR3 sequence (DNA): TGTGCCAGCAGCTTGGGCGGAAGCACAGATACGCAGTATTTT. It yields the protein CASSLGGSTDTQYF.

The CDR3 protein is CASSRTGGEQYF. The CDR3 bases are TGCGCCAGCAGCCGGACAGGTGGCGAGCAGTACTTC. The chain recombines TRBV5-1 with TRBJ2-7, with TRBD1 identical over 7 bases. Per the germline V gene, CDR1 is SGHRS and CDR2 is YFSETQ. This CDR3 region has 12 residues. V shed 4 bases, J shed 6 bases, and the junction held 4 bases outside the gene matches. Variable domain in full (rest from reference TRBV5-1 and TRBJ2-7): KAGVTQTPRYLIKTRGQQVTLSCSPISGHRSVSWYQQTPGQGLQFLFEYFSETQRNKGNFPGRFSGRQFSNSRSEMNVSTLELGDSALYLCASSRTGGEQYFGPGTRLTVT.

The CDR3 region is CASSETSGSGEQFF. The DNA of the CDR3 is TGTGCCAGCAGTGAAACTAGCGGGAGTGGTGAGCAGTTCTTC. The rearrangement links TRBV2 to TRBJ2-1, with 11 bases matching TRBD2. This CDR3 comprises 14 residues. Germline CDR1 and CDR2: SNHLY and FYNNEI. J was trimmed by 9 bases and V by 2 bases; bases with no gene match: 3. Complete variable domain (other parts from reference TRBV2 and TRBJ2-1): EPEVTQTPSHQVTQMGQEVILRCVPISNHLYFYWYRQILGQKVEFLVSFYNNEISEKSEIFDDQFSVERPDGSNFTLKIRSTKLEDSAMYFCASSETSGSGEQFFGPGTRLTVL.